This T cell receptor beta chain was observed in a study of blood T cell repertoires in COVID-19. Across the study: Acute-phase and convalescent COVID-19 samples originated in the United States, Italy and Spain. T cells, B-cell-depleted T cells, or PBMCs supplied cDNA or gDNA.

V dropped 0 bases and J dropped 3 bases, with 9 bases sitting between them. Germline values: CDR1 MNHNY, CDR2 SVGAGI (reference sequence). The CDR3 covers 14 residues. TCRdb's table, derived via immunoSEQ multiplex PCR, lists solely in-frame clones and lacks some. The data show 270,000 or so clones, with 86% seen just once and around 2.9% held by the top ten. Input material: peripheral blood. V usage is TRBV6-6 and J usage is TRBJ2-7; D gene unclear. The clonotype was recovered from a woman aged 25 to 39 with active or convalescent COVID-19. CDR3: CASSYSTVNYEQYF. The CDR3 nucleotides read TGTGCCAGCAGTTACTCCACGGTTAACTACGAGCAGTACTTC.